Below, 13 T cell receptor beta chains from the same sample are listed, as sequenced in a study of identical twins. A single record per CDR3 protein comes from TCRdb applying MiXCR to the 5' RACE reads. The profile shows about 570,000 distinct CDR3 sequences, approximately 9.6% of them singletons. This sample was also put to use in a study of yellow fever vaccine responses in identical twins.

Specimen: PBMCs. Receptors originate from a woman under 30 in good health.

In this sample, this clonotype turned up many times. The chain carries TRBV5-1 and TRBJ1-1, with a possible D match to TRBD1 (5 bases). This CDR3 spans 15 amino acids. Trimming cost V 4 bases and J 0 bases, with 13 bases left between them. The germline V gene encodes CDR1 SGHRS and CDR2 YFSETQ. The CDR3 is CASSLPGAVNTEAFF. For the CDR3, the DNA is TGCGCCAGCAGCCTCCCCGGGGCGGTGAACACTGAAGCTTTCTTT.

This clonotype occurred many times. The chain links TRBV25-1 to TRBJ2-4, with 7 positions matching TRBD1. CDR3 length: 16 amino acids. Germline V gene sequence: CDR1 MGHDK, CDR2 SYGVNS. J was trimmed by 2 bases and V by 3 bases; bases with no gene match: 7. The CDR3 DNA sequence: TGTGCCAGCAGTGACGGGTACAGGGGTCCCAAAAACATTCAGTACTTC. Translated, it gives CASSDGYRGPKNIQYF.

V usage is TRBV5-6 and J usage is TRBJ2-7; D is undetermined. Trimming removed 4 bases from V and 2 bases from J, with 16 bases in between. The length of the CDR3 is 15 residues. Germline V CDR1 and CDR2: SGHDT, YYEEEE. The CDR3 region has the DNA TGTGCCAGCAGCCGGGCCATAATACCAGCCTACGAGCAGTACTTC. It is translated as CASSRAIIPAYEQYF.

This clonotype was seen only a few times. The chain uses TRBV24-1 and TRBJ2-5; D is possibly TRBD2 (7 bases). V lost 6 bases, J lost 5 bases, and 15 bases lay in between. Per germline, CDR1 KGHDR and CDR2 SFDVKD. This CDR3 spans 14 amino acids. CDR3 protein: CATSTGGPWETQYF. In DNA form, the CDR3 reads TGTGCCACCAGTACGGGGGGCCCCTGGGAGACCCAGTACTTC.

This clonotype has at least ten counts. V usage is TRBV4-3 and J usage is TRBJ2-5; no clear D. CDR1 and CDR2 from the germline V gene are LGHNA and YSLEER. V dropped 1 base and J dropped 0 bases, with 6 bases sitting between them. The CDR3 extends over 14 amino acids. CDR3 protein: CASSQVAYQETQYF. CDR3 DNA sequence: TGCGCCAGCAGCCAAGTGGCATACCAAGAGACCCAGTACTTC.

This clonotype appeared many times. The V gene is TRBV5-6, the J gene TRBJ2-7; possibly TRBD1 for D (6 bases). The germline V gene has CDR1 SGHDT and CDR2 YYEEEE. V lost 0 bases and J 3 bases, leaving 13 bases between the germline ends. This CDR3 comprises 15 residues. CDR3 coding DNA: TGTGCCAGCAGCTTGGCAGGGGCCTCCCTCTACGAGCAGTACTTC. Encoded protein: CASSLAGASLYEQYF.

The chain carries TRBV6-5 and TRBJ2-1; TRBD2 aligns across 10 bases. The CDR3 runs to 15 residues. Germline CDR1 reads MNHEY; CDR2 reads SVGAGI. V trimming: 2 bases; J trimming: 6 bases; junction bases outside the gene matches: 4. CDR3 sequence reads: CASSYEAGGTNEQFF. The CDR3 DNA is TGTGCCAGCAGTTACGAAGCGGGAGGGACCAATGAGCAGTTCTTC.

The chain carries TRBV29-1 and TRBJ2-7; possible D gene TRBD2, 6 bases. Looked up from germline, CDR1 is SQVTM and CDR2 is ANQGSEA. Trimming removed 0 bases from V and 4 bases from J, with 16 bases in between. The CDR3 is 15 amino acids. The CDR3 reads CSVEDWDSEGYEQYF. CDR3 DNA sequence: TGCAGCGTTGAAGATTGGGACTCGGAGGGGTACGAGCAGTACTTC.

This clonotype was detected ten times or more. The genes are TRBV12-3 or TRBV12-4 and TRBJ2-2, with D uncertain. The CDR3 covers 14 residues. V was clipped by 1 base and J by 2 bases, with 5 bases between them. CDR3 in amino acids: CASSLDENTGELFF. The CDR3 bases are TGTGCCAGCAGTTTAGACGAAAACACCGGGGAGCTGTTTTTT.

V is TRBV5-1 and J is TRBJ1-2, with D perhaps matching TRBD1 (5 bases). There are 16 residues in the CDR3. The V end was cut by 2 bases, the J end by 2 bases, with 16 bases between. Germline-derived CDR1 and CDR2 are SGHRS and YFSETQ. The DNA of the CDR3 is TGCGCCAGCAGCTTCGGGGTGGCGGCAGGGAACTATGGCTACACCTTC. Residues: CASSFGVAAGNYGYTF.

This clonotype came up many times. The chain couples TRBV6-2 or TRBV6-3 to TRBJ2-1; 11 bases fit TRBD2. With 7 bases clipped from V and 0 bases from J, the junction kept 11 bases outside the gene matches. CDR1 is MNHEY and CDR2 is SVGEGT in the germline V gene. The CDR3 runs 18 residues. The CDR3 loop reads CASTGTSGAGISYNEQFF. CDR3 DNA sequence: TGTGCCAGCACCGGGACTAGCGGAGCCGGAATCTCCTACAATGAGCAGTTCTTC.

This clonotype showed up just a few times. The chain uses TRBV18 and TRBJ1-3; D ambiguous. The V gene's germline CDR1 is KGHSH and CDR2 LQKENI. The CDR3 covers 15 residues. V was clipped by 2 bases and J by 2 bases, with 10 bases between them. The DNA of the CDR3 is TGTGCCAGCTCACCAGCCCACGGTACTGGAAACACCATATATTTT. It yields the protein CASSPAHGTGNTIYF.

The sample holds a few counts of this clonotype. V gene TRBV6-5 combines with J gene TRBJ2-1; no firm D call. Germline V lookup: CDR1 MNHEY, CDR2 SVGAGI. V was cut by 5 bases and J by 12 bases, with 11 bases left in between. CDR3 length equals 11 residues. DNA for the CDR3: TGTGCCAGCAGTAAAGATAGAAGGCAGTTCTTC. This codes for CASSKDRRQFF.